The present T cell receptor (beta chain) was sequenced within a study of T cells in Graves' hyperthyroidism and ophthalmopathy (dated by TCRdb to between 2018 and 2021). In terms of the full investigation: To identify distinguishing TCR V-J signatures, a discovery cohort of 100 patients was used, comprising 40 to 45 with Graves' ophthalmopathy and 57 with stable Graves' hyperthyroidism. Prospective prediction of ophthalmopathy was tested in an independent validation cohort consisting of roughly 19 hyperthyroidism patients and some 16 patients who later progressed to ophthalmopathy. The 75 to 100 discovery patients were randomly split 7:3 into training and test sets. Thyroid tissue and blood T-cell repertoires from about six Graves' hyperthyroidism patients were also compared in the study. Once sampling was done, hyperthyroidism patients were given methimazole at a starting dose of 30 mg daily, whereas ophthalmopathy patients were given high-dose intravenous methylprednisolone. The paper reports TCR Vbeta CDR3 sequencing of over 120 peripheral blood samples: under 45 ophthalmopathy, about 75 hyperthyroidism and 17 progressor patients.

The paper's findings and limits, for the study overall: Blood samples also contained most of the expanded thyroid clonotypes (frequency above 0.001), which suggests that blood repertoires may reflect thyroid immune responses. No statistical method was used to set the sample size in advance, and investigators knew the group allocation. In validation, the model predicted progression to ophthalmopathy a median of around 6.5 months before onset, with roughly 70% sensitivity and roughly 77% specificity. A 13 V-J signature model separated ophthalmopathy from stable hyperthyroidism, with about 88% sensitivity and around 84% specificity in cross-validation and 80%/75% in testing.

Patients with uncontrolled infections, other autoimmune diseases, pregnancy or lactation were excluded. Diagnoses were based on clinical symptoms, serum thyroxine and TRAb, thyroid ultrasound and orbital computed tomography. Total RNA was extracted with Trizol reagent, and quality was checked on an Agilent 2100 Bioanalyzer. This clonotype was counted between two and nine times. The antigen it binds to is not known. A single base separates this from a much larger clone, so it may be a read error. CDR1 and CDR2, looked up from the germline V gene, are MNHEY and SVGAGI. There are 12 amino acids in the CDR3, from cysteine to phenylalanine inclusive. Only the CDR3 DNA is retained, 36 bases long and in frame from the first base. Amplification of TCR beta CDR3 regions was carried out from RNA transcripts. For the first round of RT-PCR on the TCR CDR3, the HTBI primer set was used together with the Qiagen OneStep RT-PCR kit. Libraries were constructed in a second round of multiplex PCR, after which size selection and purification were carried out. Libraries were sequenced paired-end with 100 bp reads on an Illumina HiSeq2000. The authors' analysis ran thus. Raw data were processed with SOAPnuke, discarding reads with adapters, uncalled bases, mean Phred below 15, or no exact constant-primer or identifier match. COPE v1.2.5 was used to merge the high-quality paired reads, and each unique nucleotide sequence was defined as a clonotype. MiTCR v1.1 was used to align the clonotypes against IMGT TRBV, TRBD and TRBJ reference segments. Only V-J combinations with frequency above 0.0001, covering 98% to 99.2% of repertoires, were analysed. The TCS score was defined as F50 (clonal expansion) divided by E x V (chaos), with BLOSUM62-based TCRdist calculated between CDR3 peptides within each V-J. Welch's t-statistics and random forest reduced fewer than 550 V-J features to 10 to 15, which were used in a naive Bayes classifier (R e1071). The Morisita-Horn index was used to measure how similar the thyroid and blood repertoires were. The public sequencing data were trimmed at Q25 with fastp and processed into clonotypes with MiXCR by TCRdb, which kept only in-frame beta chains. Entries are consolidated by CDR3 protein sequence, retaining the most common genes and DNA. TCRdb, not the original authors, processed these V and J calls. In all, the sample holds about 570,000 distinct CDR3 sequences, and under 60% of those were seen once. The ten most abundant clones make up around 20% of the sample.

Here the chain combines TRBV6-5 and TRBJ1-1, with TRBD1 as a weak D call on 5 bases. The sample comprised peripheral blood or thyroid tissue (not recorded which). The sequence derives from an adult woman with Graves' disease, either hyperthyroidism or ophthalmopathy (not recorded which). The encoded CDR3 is CAISYGAAEAFF. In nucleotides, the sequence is TGTGCCATCAGTTACGGGGCAGCTGAAGCTTTCTTT.